This T cell receptor (beta chain) was captured in a study of blood T cell repertoires in COVID-19. Across the study: Specimens from acute and convalescent COVID-19 originated in the United States, Italy and Spain. T cells, B-cell-depleted T cells, or PBMCs supplied cDNA or gDNA.

Germline V gene sequence: CDR1 MNHEY, CDR2 SVGEGT. This CDR3 region has 16 residues. With 0 bases clipped from V and 7 bases from J, the junction kept 7 bases outside the gene matches. Sequencing used immunoSEQ multiplex PCR; TCRdb keeps in-frame clones, though not all of them. Of about 130,000 clones in the sample, around 85% were seen once. This chain uses TRBV6-2 or TRBV6-3 with TRBJ2-7; 12 positions agree with TRBD1. The sample was peripheral blood. The TCR was taken from an elderly woman with acute or convalescent COVID-19. CDR3 loop: CASSYSPGQGAREQYF. The CDR3 bases are TGTGCCAGCAGTTACTCCCCGGGACAGGGGGCTCGAGAGCAGTACTTC.